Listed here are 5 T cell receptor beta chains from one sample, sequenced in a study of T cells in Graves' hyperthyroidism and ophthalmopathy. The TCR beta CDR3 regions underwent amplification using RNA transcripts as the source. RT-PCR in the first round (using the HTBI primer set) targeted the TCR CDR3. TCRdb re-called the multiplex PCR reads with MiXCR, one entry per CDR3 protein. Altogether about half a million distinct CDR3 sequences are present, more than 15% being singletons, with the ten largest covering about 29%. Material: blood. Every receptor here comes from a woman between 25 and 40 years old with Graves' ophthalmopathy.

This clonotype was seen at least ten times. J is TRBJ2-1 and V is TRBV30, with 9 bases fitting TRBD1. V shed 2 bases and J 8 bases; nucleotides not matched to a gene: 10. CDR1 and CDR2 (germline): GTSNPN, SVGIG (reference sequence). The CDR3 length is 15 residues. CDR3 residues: CAWSQGTGLLDEQFF. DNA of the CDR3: TGTGCCTGGAGTCAAGGGACAGGGTTACTCGATGAGCAGTTCTTC.

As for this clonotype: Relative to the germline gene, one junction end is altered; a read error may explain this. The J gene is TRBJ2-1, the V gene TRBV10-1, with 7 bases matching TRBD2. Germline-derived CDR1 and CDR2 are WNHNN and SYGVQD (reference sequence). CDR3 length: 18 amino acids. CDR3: CASSDRLTGGSSHNEQFF. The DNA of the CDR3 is TGCGCCAGCAGTGACCGTCTCACTGGCGGGAGCTCCCACAATGAGCAGTTCTTC.

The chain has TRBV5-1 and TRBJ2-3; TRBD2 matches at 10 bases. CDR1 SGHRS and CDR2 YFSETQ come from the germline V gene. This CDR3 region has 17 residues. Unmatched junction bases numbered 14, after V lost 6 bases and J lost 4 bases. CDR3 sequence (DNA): TGCGCCAGCACTAGAAAACCGAGCGGGAGGGCCCCAGATACGCAGTATTTT. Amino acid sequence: CASTRKPSGRAPDTQYF. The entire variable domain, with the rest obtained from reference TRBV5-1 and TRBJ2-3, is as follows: KAGVTQTPRYLIKTRGQQVTLSCSPISGHRSVSWYQQTPGQGLQFLFEYFSETQRNKGNFPGRFSGRQFSNSRSEMNVSTLELGDSALYLCASTRKPSGRAPDTQYFGPGTRLTVL.

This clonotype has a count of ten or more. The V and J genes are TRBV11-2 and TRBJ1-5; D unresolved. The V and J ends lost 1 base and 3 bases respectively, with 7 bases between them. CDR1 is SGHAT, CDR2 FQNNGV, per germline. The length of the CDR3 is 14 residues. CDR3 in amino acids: CASSLASPNQPQHF. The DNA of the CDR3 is TGTGCCAGCAGCTTAGCGAGCCCCAATCAGCCCCAGCATTTT.

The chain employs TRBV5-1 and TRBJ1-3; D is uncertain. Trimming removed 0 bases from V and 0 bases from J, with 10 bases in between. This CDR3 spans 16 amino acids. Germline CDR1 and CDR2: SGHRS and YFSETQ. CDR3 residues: CASSLDRARSGNTIYF. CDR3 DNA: TGCGCCAGCAGCTTGGATCGGGCCCGCTCTGGAAACACCATATATTTT.